Following are 22 T cell receptor beta chains from one sample sequenced in a study of OX40 agonist ivuxolimab in advanced cancers. TCRdb keeps only in-frame clones here, not all; method: immunoSEQ multiplex PCR. The repertoire includes around 69,000 clones, about 86% of them detected once, and around 2.8% sits in the top ten. The sample in question was CD4+ or CD8+ T cells sorted from blood, obtained in a trial of the OX40 agonist ivuxolimab. The receptors were sampled from an adult with an advanced solid tumor such as melanoma, head and neck, liver or kidney cancer.

This clone was observed a handful of times. V is TRBV11-3 and J is TRBJ2-2; 7 nucleotides agree with TRBD2. Germline V gene lookup returns CDR1 SGHNT and CDR2 YENEEA. This CDR3 contains 17 residues. J was trimmed by 2 bases and V by 1 base; bases with no gene match: 7. The CDR3 nucleotides read TGTGCCAGCAGCTTAGGCGGGGGTACAGCTAACACCGGGGAGCTGTTTTTT. It encodes CASSLGGGTANTGELFF.

This chain connects TRBV19 to TRBJ2-3, with 10 bases matching TRBD1. The germline gives CDR1 LNHDA, CDR2 SQIVND (reference sequence). Trimming removed 3 bases from V and 5 bases from J; junction bases left unmatched: 5. The CDR3 has 15 residues. CDR3 residues: CASSIQGQGVDTQYF. The CDR3 coding sequence is TGTGCCAGTAGTATTCAAGGACAGGGGGTAGATACGCAGTATTTT.

The V and J genes are TRBV5-1 and TRBJ2-1, with 8 positions matching TRBD2. CDR1 SGHRS and CDR2 YFSETQ come from the germline V gene. The CDR3 sequence is 17 residues long. The V and J ends lost 1 base and 2 bases, in that order; junction bases with no gene match: 8. As DNA, the CDR3 is TGCGCCAGCAGCTTGAATACCGGGGGGGAGCCCTACAATGAGCAGTTCTTC. This sequence encodes CASSLNTGGEPYNEQFF.

The V and J genes are TRBV6-1 and TRBJ2-2; 8 nucleotides align to TRBD1. Germline V gene sequence: CDR1 MNHNS, CDR2 SASEGT. The V and J ends lost 5 bases and 4 bases, in that order; junction bases with no gene match: 6. The CDR3 has 15 amino acids. CDR3 coding DNA: TGTGCCAGCAGTCAGGGGGCGAGTGGCACCGGGGAGCTGTTTTTT. Protein: CASSQGASGTGELFF.

This clone was picked up one time. The chain employs TRBV5-4 and TRBJ2-1; 8 nucleotides agree with TRBD2. The CDR3 sequence is 17 residues long. From germline, CDR1 is SGHNT and CDR2 YYREEE (reference sequence). V lost 2 bases, J lost 2 bases, and 9 bases stayed unmatched. Here the CDR3 reads CASSFGGGPFAYNEQFF. In nucleotides, the CDR3 is TGTGCCAGCAGCTTCGGGGGGGGGCCCTTTGCCTACAATGAGCAGTTCTTC.

This chain connects TRBV6-4 to TRBJ2-7, with 7 bases fitting TRBD1. This CDR3 is 17 amino acids long. Germline V gene data show CDR1 as MRHNA and CDR2 as SNTAGT. Germline trimming cut 2 bases from V and 0 bases from J; bases unmatched to any gene: 10. The CDR3 region is CASSDPPDRSGSYEQYF. CDR3 nucleotide sequence: TGTGCCAGCAGTGACCCCCCGGACAGGTCCGGCTCCTACGAGCAGTACTTC.

The chain employs TRBV5-5 and TRBJ1-1; D gene unclear. The CDR3 contains 14 residues. Germline loops: CDR1 SGHKS, CDR2 YYEKEE (reference sequence). V lost 2 bases and J 1 base, leaving 9 bases between the germline ends. The DNA of the CDR3 is TGTGCCAGCAGCTTCCCTAGCTCGAACACTGAAGCTTTCTTT. This translates into CASSFPSSNTEAFF.

V usage is TRBV5-1 and J usage is TRBJ2-2; D may be TRBD1 or TRBD2 (5 bases each). Trimming cost V 5 bases and J 0 bases, with 11 bases left between them. CDR1 and CDR2 from the germline V gene are SGHRS and YFSETQ. This CDR3 spans 15 amino acids. In DNA form, the CDR3 reads TGCGCCAGCAGTTCCTGGGACGCGAACACCGGGGAGCTGTTTTTT. Protein product: CASSSWDANTGELFF.

The chain uses TRBV29-1 and TRBJ2-5, with 7 bases lining up with TRBD1. CDR1 is SQVTM and CDR2 is ANQGSEA in the germline V gene. V was clipped by 2 bases and J by 5 bases; unmatched bases: 8. This CDR3 spans 14 amino acids. Here the CDR3 reads CSVERAGGWETQYF. For the CDR3, the DNA is TGCAGCGTTGAACGGGCAGGGGGATGGGAGACCCAGTACTTC.

This clone has only one observation. The rearrangement uses TRBV7-6 and TRBJ1-3, with D possibly being TRBD1 (6 bases). From germline, CDR1 is SGHVS and CDR2 FNYEAQ. The CDR3 covers 12 residues. The V end lost 8 bases, the J end lost 6 bases, and 11 bases lay between the germline ends. Here the CDR3 reads CASGQGQNTIYF. The CDR3 DNA follows: TGTGCCAGCGGCCAGGGACAAAACACCATATATTTT.

The chain joins TRBV6-5 to TRBJ2-5; TRBD1 is a possible D gene (6 bases). CDR1 is MNHEY and CDR2 is SVGAGI in the germline V gene. Trimming took 2 bases from V and 2 from J, leaving 15 bases between them. CDR3 length equals 16 residues. The CDR3 spells CASSYTPDRIQETQYF. In nucleotides, the CDR3 is TGTGCCAGCAGTTACACACCTGACAGGATTCAAGAGACCCAGTACTTC.

This clone was seen a handful of times. The chain recombines TRBV4-1 with TRBJ2-2, with a weak D call TRBD2 (6 bases). CDR3 length: 15 residues. V was clipped by 3 bases and J by 1 base, with 9 bases between them. Per germline, CDR1 MGHRA and CDR2 YSYEKL. Here the CDR3 DNA reads TGCGCCAGCAGCCACGGGAGAGGGAACACCGGGGAGCTGTTTTTT. Its protein is CASSHGRGNTGELFF.

This clone was picked up one time. V and J are TRBV10-3 and TRBJ1-1; unclear D gene. CDR1 and CDR2 from the germline V gene are ENHRY and SYGVKD. The CDR3 covers 15 residues. Trimming pared 0 bases from V and 11 bases from J, leaving 19 bases between. CDR3 nucleotide sequence: TGTGCCATCAGTGAGTCGACGGGGTCTGGTGCTGGGGCTTTCTTT. Amino acid sequence: CAISESTGSGAGAFF.

The V and J genes are TRBV4-1 and TRBJ1-5; D is possibly TRBD1 (6 bases). V was trimmed by 0 bases and J by 7 bases, leaving 19 bases between them. The CDR3 runs 17 residues. The V gene's germline CDR1 is MGHRA and CDR2 YSYEKL. CDR3 sequence (DNA): TGCGCCAGCAGCCAAGATGGGCAGGGGAGGGTTGGGCAGCCCCAGCATTTT. Its translation is CASSQDGQGRVGQPQHF.

This chain joins TRBV19 and TRBJ2-7, with 8 positions matching TRBD1. V was clipped by 4 bases and J by 0 bases; unmatched bases: 11. There are 17 residues in the CDR3. Germline CDR1 LNHDA, CDR2 SQIVND (reference sequence). Here the CDR3 reads CASSRAGGGRTSYEQYF. CDR3 coding DNA: TGTGCCAGTAGTAGGGCAGGGGGCGGGCGGACCTCCTACGAGCAGTACTTC.

The V and J genes are TRBV6-5 and TRBJ1-2; 8 bases align to TRBD1. The CDR3 is 12 residues long. The J segment lost 4 bases and the V segment lost 7 bases, leaving 2 bases of the junction unmatched. CDR1 MNHEY and CDR2 SVGAGI come from the germline V gene. The chain's CDR3 is CASNGQGYGYTF. The CDR3 DNA reads as TGTGCCAGCAACGGACAGGGCTATGGCTACACCTTC.

J is TRBJ2-1 and V is TRBV28, with TRBD2 matching 11 bases. Trimming at V came to 6 bases and at J to 13 bases, leaving 8 bases not matched to a gene. The CDR3 covers 13 residues. CDR1 and CDR2 from the germline V gene are MDHEN and SYDVKM. CDR3 sequence: CASSQTSGASQFF. Here the CDR3 DNA reads TGTGCCAGCAGCCAGACTAGCGGGGCCAGTCAGTTCTTC.

The chain combines TRBV5-1 with TRBJ2-2; no clear D gene. The CDR3 spans 16 residues. V lost 3 bases to trimming and J lost 6 bases, with 18 bases between them. In germline, CDR1 is SGHRS, CDR2 YFSETQ. CDR3 DNA sequence: TGCGCCAGCAGCTGGACCGAGGCATCGAATGCCGGGGAGCTGTTTTTT. As protein: CASSWTEASNAGELFF.

The chain is built from TRBV5-1 and TRBJ1-5; no firm D call. The CDR3 has 15 residues. In germline, CDR1 is SGHRS, CDR2 YFSETQ. Trimming removed 0 bases at V and 0 bases at J, with 7 bases between. CDR3 sequence: CASSLAGDSNQPQHF. In nucleotides, the CDR3 is TGCGCCAGCAGCTTGGCCGGGGATAGCAATCAGCCCCAGCATTTT.

J is TRBJ1-1 and V is TRBV6-6; the D is unclear. V lost 6 bases to trimming and J lost 6 bases, with 8 bases between them. This CDR3 spans 11 amino acids. Germline CDR1 reads MNHNY; CDR2 reads SVGAGI (reference sequence). As DNA, the CDR3 is TGTGCCAGCAGGACTAGAGCTGAAGCTTTCTTT. Its translation: CASRTRAEAFF.

V gene TRBV23-1 combines with J gene TRBJ2-7; D might be TRBD1 (6 bases). TRBV23-1 is placed among ORFs of uncertain function. V was pared by 6 bases and J by 3 bases, with 12 bases between. The CDR3 is made up of 13 amino acids. The CDR3 here is CASRGSRGYEQYF. CDR3 nucleotide sequence: TGCGCCAGCAGGGGGAGCAGGGGCTACGAGCAGTACTTC.

The J gene is TRBJ1-2, the V gene TRBV27, with D maybe TRBD1 (5 bases). This CDR3 is built from 16 residues. Germline V gives CDR1 MNHEY, CDR2 SMNVEV (reference sequence). The ends were cut back, 6 bases at V and 7 bases at J, with 24 bases in the middle. The DNA of the CDR3 is TGTGCCAGCAGCCGTGGGGGGAATAGTCGAGAGGGTGGCTACACCTTC. Its protein is CASSRGGNSREGGYTF.